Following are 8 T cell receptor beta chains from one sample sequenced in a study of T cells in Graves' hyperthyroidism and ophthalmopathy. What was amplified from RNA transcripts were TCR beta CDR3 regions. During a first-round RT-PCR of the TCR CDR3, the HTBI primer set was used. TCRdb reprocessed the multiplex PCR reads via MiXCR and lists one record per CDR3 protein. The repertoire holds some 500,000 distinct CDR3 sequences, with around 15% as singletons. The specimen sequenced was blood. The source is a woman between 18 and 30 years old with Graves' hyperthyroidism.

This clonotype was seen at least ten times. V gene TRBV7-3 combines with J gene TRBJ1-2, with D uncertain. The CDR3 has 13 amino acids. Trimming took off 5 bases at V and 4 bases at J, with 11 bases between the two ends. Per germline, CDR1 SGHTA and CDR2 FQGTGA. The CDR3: CASSPGGLYGYTF. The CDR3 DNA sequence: TGTGCCAGCAGCCCGGGTGGCCTCTATGGCTACACCTTC.

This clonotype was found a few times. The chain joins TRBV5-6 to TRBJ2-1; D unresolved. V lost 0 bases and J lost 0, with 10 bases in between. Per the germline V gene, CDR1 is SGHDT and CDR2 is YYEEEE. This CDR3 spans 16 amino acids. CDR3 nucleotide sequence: TGTGCCAGCAGCTTGGCTAGAAGGGCCTCCTACAATGAGCAGTTCTTC. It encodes CASSLARRASYNEQFF.

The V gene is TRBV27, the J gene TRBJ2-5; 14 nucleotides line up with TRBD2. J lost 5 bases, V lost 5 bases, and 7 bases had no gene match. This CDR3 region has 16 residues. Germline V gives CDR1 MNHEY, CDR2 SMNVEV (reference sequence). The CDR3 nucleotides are TGTGCCAGCAGTGGGGAGACTAGCGGGAGGGGTGAGACCCAGTACTTC. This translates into CASSGETSGRGETQYF.

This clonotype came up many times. The CDR3 bases are TGTGCCAGCAGTGAAACGACAGGGTTAGGGGAAAAACTGTTTTTT. Translating gives CASSETTGLGEKLFF. The chain combines TRBV6-1 with TRBJ1-4, with TRBD1 matching 7 bases. CDR3 length: 15 amino acids. The J segment lost 8 bases and the V segment lost 2 bases, leaving 8 bases of the junction unmatched. Germline V gene data show CDR1 as MNHNS and CDR2 as SASEGT.

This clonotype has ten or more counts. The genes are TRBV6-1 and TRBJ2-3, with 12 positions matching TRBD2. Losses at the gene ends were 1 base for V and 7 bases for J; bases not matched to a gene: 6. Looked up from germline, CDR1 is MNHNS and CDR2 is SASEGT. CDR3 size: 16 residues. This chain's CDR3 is CASSEGGLAGINTQYF. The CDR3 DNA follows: TGTGCCAGCAGTGAAGGGGGACTAGCGGGTATCAATACGCAGTATTTT.

This CDR3 is CASDRNGVANQPQHF. The DNA for the CDR3 is TGTGCCAGTGACCGTAACGGGGTTGCGAATCAGCCCCAGCATTTT. The chain combines TRBV19 with TRBJ1-5, with D hard to call. The germline V gene has CDR1 LNHDA and CDR2 SQIVND (reference sequence). Trimming shortened V by 8 bases and J by 4 bases, and 18 bases separated the two germline ends. This CDR3 contains 15 residues.

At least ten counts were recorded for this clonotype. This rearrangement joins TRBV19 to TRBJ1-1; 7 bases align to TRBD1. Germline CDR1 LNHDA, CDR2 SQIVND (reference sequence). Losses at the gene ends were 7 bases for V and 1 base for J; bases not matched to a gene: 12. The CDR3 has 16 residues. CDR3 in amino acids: CASIPTGTGGNTEAFF. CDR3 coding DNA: TGTGCCAGTATCCCGACAGGGACGGGCGGGAACACTGAAGCTTTCTTT.

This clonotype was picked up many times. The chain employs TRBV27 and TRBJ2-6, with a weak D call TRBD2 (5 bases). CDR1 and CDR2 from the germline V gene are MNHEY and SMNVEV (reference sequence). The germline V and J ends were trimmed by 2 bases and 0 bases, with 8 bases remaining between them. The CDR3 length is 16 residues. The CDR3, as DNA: TGTGCCAGCAGTTTAACCGGACTCTCTGGGGCCAACGTCCTGACTTTC. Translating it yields CASSLTGLSGANVLTF.